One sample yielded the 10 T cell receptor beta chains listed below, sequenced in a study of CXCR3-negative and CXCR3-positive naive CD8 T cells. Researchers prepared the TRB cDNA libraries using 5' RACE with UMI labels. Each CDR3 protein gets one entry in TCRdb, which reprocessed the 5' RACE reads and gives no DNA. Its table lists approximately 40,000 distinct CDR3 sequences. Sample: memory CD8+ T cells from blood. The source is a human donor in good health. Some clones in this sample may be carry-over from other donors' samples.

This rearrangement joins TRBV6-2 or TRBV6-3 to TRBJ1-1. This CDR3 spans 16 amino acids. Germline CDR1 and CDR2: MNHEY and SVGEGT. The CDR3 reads CASSLLLGRSNTEAFF.

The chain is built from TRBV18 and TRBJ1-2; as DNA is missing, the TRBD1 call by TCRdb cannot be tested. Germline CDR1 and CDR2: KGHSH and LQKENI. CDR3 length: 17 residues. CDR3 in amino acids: CASSPSWADTGNYGYTF.

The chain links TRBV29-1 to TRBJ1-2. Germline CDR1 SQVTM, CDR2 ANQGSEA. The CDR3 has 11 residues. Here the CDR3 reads CSVERTNGYTF.

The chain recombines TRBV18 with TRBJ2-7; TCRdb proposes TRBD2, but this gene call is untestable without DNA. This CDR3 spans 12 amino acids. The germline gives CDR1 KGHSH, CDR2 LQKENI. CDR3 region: CASSPGLGEQYF.

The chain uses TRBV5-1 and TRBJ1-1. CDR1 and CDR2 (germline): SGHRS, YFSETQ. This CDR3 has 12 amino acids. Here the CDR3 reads CASSGHSPEAFF.

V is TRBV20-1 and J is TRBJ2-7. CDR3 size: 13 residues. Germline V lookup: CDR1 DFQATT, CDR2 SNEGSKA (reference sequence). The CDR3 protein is CSARDLNAHEQYF.

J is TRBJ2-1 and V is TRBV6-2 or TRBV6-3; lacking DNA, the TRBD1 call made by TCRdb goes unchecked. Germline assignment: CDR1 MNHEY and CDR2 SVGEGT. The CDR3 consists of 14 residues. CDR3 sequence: CASSYSEGADEQFF.

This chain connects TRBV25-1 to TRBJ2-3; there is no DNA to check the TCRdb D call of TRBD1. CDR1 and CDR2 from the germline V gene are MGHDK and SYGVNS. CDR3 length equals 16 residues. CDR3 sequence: CASSEWDKLSTDTQYF.

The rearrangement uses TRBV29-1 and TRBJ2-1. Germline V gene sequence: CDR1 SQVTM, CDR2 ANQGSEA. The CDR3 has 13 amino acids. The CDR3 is CSVPKSSYNKQFF.

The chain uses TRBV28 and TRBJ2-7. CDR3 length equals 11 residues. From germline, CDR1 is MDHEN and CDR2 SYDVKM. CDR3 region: CASSPHYEQYF.